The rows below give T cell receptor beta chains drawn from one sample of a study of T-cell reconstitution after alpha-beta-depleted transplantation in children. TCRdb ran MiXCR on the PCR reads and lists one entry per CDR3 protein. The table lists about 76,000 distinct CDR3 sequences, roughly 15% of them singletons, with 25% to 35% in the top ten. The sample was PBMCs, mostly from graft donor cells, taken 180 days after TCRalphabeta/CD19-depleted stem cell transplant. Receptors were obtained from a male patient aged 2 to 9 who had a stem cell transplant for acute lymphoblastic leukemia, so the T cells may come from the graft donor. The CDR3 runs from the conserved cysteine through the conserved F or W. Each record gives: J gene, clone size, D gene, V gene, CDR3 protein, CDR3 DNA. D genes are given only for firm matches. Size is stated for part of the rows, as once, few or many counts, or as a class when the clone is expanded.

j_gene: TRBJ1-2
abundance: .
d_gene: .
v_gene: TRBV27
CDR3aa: CASLGNYGYTF
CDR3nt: TGTGCCAGCCTGGGTAACTATGGCTACACCTTC

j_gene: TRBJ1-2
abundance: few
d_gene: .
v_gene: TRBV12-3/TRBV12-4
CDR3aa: CASVKGKASHGYTF
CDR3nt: TGTGCCAGCGTCAAAGGGAAGGCTTCACATGGCTACACCTTC

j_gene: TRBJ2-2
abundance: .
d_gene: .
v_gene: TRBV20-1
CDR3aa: CSATAANTGELFF
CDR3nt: TGCAGTGCCACGGCAGCGAACACCGGGGAGCTGTTTTTT

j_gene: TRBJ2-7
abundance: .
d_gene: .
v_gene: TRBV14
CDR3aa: CASSTRTVISYEQYF
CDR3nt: TGTGCCAGCAGCACACGGACAGTGATCTCCTACGAGCAGTACTTC

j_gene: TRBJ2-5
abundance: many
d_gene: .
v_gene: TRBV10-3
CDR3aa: CATSTWRLSQGGQETQYF
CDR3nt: TGTGCCACCTCAACGTGGCGTCTGTCACAAGGGGGCCAAGAGACCCAGTACTTC

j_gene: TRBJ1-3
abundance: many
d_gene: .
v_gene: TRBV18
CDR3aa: CASRGDTRPGNTIYF
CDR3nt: TGTGCCAGCCGAGGGGACACGCGGCCCGGAAACACCATATATTTT

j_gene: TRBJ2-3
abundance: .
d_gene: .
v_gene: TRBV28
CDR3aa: CASSLWQKTDTQYF
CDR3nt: TGTGCCAGCAGTTTGTGGCAGAAGACAGATACGCAGTATTTT

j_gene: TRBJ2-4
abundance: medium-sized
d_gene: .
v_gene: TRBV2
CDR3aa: CASSGSGGRSKNIQYF
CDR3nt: TGTGCCAGCAGTGGATCGGGGGGCCGTTCCAAAAACATTCAGTACTTC

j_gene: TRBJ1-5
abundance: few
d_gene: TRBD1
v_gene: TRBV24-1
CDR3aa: CATSSRDRGYQPQHF
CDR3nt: TGTGCCACCAGTTCGAGGGACAGGGGTTATCAGCCCCAGCATTTT

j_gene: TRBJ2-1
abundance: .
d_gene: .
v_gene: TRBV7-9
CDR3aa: CASSRINEQFF
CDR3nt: TGTGCCAGCAGCAGGATTAATGAGCAGTTCTTC

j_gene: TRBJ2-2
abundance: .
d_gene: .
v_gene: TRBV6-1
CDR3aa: CASRRRYTGELFF
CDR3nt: TGTGCCAGCAGACGACGGTACACCGGGGAGCTGTTTTTT

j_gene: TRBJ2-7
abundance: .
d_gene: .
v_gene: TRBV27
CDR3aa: CASQGRPYEQYF
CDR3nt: TGTGCCAGTCAGGGACGACCCTACGAGCAGTACTTC

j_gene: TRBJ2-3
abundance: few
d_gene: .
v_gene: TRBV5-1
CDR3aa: CASSLGVPSTDTQYF
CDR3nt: TGCGCCAGCAGCTTGGGGGTGCCCAGCACAGATACGCAGTATTTT

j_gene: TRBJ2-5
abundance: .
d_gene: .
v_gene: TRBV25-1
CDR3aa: CASSVSRETQYF
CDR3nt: TGTGCCAGCAGTGTGAGCCGGGAGACCCAGTACTTC

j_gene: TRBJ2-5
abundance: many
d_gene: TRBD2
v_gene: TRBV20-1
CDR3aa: CSASGGIRETQYF
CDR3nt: TGCAGTGCTAGCGGGGGGATTCGGGAGACCCAGTACTTC

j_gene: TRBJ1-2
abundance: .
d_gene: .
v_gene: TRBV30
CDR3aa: CACPVGRGYTF
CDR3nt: TGTGCCTGCCCCGTGGGACGTGGCTACACCTTC

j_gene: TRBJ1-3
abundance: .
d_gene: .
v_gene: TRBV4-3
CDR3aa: CASSERPVSGNTIYF
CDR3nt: TGCGCCAGTTCGGAGAGGCCGGTCTCTGGAAACACCATATATTTT

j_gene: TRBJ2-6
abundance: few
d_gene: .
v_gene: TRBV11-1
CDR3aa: CASSPSQVPNSGANVLTF
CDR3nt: TGTGCCAGCAGCCCCTCGCAAGTGCCCAACTCTGGGGCCAACGTCCTGACTTTC

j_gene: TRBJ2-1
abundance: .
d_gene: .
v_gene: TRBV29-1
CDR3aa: CSVPRGSGIDEQFF
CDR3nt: TGCAGCGTTCCAAGGGGGAGCGGGATCGATGAGCAGTTCTTC

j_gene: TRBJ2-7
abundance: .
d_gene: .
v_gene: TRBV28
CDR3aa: CASSLGWGRYEQYF
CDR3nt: TGTGCCAGCAGTTTAGGGTGGGGACGGTACGAGCAGTACTTC

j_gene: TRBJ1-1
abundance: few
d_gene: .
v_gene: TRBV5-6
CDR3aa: CASSLPYRVSMDTEAFF
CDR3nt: TGTGCCAGCAGCTTGCCCTACAGGGTTAGTATGGACACTGAAGCTTTCTTT

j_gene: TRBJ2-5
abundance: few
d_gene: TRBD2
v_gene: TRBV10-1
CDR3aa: CASSDASGGEETQYF
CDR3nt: TGCGCCAGCAGCGATGCGAGCGGGGGGGAAGAGACCCAGTACTTC

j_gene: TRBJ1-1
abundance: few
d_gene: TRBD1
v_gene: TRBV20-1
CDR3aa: CSASRAGGDLNTEAFF
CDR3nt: TGCAGTGCTTCGAGGGCAGGGGGGGATCTGAACACTGAAGCTTTCTTT

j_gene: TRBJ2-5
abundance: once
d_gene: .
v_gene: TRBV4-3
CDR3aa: CASSQGMGKGDQETQYF
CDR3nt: TGCGCCAGCAGCCAAGGGATGGGTAAGGGGGACCAAGAGACCCAGTACTTC

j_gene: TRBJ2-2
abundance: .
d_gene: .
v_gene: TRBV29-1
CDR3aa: CRPNGGTGELFF
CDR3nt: TGCAGACCAAATGGGGGGACCGGGGAGCTGTTTTTT

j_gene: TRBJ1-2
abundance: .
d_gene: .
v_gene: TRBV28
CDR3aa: CASSFEGHGYTF
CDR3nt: TGTGCCAGCAGTTTCGAAGGTCATGGCTACACCTTC

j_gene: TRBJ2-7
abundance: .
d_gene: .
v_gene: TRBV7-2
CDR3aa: CASSLGDSSYEQYF
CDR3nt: TGTGCCAGCAGCTTAGGAGACAGCTCCTACGAGCAGTACTTC

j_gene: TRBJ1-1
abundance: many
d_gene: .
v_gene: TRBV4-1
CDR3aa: CASSQVTGLPNTEAFF
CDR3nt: TGCGCCAGCAGCCAAGTGACAGGACTACCCAACACTGAAGCTTTCTTT

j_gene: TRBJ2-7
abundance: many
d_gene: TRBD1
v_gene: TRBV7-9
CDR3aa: CASSSQGTGIKQYF
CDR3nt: TGTGCCAGCAGTTCGCAGGGGACAGGGATAAAGCAGTACTTC

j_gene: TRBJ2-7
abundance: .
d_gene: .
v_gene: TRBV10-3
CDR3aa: CAISELYEQYF
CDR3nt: TGTGCCATCAGTGAGTTGTACGAGCAGTACTTC

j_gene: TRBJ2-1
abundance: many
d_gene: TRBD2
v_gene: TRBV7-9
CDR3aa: CASTDDGTRASLEQFF
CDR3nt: TGTGCCAGCACCGATGACGGGACTAGAGCCTCACTTGAGCAGTTCTTC

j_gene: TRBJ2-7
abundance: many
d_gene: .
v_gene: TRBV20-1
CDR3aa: CSARPGPVYEQYF
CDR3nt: TGCAGTGCTAGGCCGGGGCCCGTCTACGAGCAGTACTTC

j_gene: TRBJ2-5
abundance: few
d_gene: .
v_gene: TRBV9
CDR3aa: CASSSPLYQETQYF
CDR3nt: TGTGCCAGCAGCTCGCCCCTGTACCAAGAGACCCAGTACTTC

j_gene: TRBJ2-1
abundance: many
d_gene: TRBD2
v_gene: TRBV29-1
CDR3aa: CSVEDLPGGSYNEQFF
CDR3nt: TGCAGCGTTGAAGATCTTCCAGGCGGGAGCTACAATGAGCAGTTCTTC

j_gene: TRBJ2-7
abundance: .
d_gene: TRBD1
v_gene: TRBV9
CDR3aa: CASSSPGQGTEQYF
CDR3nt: TGTGCCAGCAGCTCCCCGGGACAGGGTACGGAGCAGTACTTC

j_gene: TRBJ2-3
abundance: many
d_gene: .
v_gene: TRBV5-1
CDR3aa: CASSLDGASTDTQYF
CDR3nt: TGCGCCAGCAGCTTAGACGGGGCTAGCACAGATACGCAGTATTTT

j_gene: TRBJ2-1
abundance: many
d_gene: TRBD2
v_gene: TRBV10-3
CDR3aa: CAISESSSGRFLEQFF
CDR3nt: TGTGCCATCAGTGAGTCGTCTAGCGGGAGGTTCCTTGAGCAGTTCTTC

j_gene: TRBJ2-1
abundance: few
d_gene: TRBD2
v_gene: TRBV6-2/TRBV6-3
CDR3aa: CASSYSKGLAGYEGSYNEQFF
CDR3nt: TGTGCCAGCAGTTACTCGAAAGGACTAGCGGGTTATGAAGGGTCCTACAATGAGCAGTTCTTC

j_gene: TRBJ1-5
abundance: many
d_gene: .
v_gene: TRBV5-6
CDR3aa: CASSFQDSSNQPQHF
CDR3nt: TGTGCCAGCAGCTTCCAAGACAGTAGCAATCAGCCCCAGCATTTT

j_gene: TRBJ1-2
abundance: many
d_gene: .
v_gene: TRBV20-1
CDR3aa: CSARVANYGYTF
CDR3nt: TGCAGTGCTAGAGTAGCTAACTATGGCTACACCTTC

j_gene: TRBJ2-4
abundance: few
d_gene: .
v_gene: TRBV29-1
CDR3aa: CSVSGAPGGENIQYF
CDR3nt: TGCAGCGTTTCAGGGGCGCCCGGTGGGGAAAACATTCAGTACTTC

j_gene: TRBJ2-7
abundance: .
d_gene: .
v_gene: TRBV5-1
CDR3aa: CASSFRSQPLTYEQYF
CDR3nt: TGCGCCAGCAGCTTCAGGTCGCAGCCCCTTACCTACGAGCAGTACTTC